This T cell receptor beta chain was sequenced for a study of beta chain features in type 1 diabetes. Study information: Patient and healthy donor groups were alike in age, gender and cell yields.

About this clone itself: Its antigen remains unknown.

The CDR3 loop spans 14 amino acids. Germline assignment: CDR1 SGHTA and CDR2 FQGNSA. Trimming pared 5 bases from V and 1 base from J, leaving 11 bases between. The isolated RNA, all of it, was reverse transcribed, so expressed TCRB transcripts were what got sequenced. Sequencing used immunoSEQ multiplex PCR; TCRdb keeps in-frame clones, though not all of them. The repertoire holds over 500,000 clones, around a sixth seen once, with about 0.097% in the top ten. General study points: Type 1 diabetes patients had fewer VDJ junction insertions and more deletions.

The TCR was taken from a man younger than 35 in good health. This chain links TRBV7-2 with TRBJ2-5; D ambiguous. Sequencing used naive CD4+ T cells from blood. This chain's CDR3 is CASSPNRAQETQYF. Here the CDR3 DNA reads TGTGCCAGCAGCCCAAACCGGGCCCAAGAGACCCAGTACTTC.